This T cell receptor beta chain was obtained from a study of identical twins. This clonotype was observed a few times. Germline V lookup: CDR1 SGHRS, CDR2 YFSETQ. Trimming took off 3 bases at V and 9 bases at J, with 16 bases between the two ends. This CDR3 is built from 14 residues. TCRdb analysed the 5' RACE reads with MiXCR anew, one entry per CDR3 protein. In the table there are about 690,000 distinct CDR3 sequences, approximately 6% of which are singletons. The source material was naive T cells sorted from blood. This receptor was identified in a man aged 18 to 30 in good health. The J gene is TRBJ1-3, the V gene TRBV5-1, with D uncertain. CDR3 in amino acids: CASSWASAEGTIYF. The DNA for the CDR3 is TGCGCCAGCAGCTGGGCGAGCGCGGAAGGCACCATATATTTT.